This T cell receptor beta chain was sequenced for a study of shared clonotypes between healthy human individuals. The V gene's germline CDR1 is MNHEY and CDR2 SMNVEV (reference sequence). After removal of 4 bases from V and 7 bases from J, the junction contained 10 bases not matched to a gene. The CDR3 consists of 15 residues. Assay used: immunoSEQ multiplex PCR; TCRdb lists only in-frame clones, some missing. The table includes over 2 million clones, 80% to 95% detected once. What was sequenced was naive CD4+ T cells from PBMCs. Sample subset: CD45RA+ positively selected. The source of this sequence is a man younger than 35 in good health. Some clones in this sample may be carry-over from other donors' samples. This rearrangement joins TRBV27 to TRBJ2-5; 9 bases line up with TRBD2. CDR3 residues: CASSSLAGFVWTQYF. In DNA form, the CDR3 reads TGTGCCAGCAGTTCCCTAGCGGGGTTCGTGTGGACCCAGTACTTC.